Listed here are 18 T cell receptor beta chains from one sample, sequenced in a study of cytomegalovirus exposure and HLA in healthy donors. Data came from immunoSEQ multiplex PCR; TCRdb stores just in-frame clones and leaves some out. The repertoire holds 300,000 or so clones, with 88% as singletons. The sequenced sample consisted of PBMCs. The receptors were gathered from a man aged 25 to 40 in good health and CMV-seronegative.

The gene calls are TRBV9 and TRBJ1-2, with TRBD1 identical over 8 bases. Trimming cost V 4 bases and J 8 bases; bases outside gene matches: 7. Germline V lookup: CDR1 SGDLS, CDR2 YYNGEE. This CDR3 region has 13 residues. The CDR3 DNA sequence: TGTGCCAGCAGCACCCGGACAGGGCAAGGCTACACCTTC. Encoded protein: CASSTRTGQGYTF.

This clone was seen a few times. The chain combines TRBV6-6 with TRBJ2-7, with a weak D call TRBD1 (6 bases). V shed 0 bases and J shed 0 bases, with 12 bases lying between them. This CDR3 spans 16 amino acids. CDR1 and CDR2 (germline): MNHNY, SVGAGI (reference sequence). The CDR3 region is CASSYSGTRSSYEQYF. Written as DNA, the CDR3 is TGTGCCAGCAGTTACTCCGGGACAAGGAGCTCCTACGAGCAGTACTTC.

The chain carries TRBV11-2 and TRBJ1-2; 8 nucleotides match TRBD1. V gave up 5 bases and J gave up 1 base; unmatched junction bases: 6. Germline CDR1 reads SGHAT; CDR2 reads FQNNGV. CDR3 length: 15 amino acids. CDR3 DNA sequence: TGTGCCAGCAGCACAACGACAGGGGATAACTATGGCTACACCTTC. This sequence encodes CASSTTTGDNYGYTF.

The V and J genes are TRBV5-5 and TRBJ2-7; TRBD2 aligns across 8 bases. V was clipped by 0 bases and J by 4 bases; unmatched bases: 6. The CDR3 is made up of 15 amino acids. Germline CDR1 and CDR2: SGHKS and YYEKEE (reference sequence). CDR3 residues: CASSLVLAGHYEQYF. The DNA of the CDR3 is TGTGCCAGCAGCTTGGTGCTAGCGGGCCATTACGAGCAGTACTTC. The full variable domain, in which reference TRBV5-5 and TRBJ2-7 provide the parts outside the CDR3, is DAGVTQSPTHLIKTRGQQVTLRCSPISGHKSVSWYQQVLGQGPQFIFQYYEKEERGRGNFPDRFSARQFPNYSSELNVNALLLGDSALYLCASSLVLAGHYEQYFGPGTRLTVT.

The count of this clone is one. The rearrangement uses TRBV7-8 and TRBJ2-5; D is uncertain. V lost 3 bases and J lost 2, with 10 bases in between. Germline V lookup: CDR1 SGHVS, CDR2 FQNEAQ. The CDR3 covers 14 residues. CDR3 DNA: TGTGCCAGCAGCTTCGTCTCTAGGCAAGAGACCCAGTACTTC. Amino acid sequence: CASSFVSRQETQYF. Using reference TRBV7-8 and TRBJ2-5 for the parts outside the CDR3, the full variable domain is GAGVSQSPRYKVAKRGQDVALRCDPISGHVSLFWYQQALGQGPEFLTYFQNEAQLDKSGLPSDRFFAERPEGSVSTLKIQRTQQEDSAVYLCASSFVSRQETQYFGPGTRLLVL.

The genes are TRBV7-8 and TRBJ1-2; 9 positions agree with TRBD1. This CDR3 comprises 15 residues. The V gene end was trimmed by 2 bases and the J gene end by 6 bases; junction bases not matched to a gene: 7. Germline V gene sequence: CDR1 SGHVS, CDR2 FQNEAQ. In nucleotides, the CDR3 is TGTGCCAGCAGCTTAAGAACAGGGGGCATAGATGGCTACACCTTC. It codes for CASSLRTGGIDGYTF.

The chain has TRBV7-9 and TRBJ2-2; 8 nucleotides agree with TRBD1. This CDR3 spans 17 amino acids. CDR1 SEHNR and CDR2 FQNEAQ come from the germline V gene (reference sequence). The V and J ends lost 5 bases and 0 bases, in that order; junction bases with no gene match: 8. CDR3 in amino acids: CASSPGQGKANTGELFF. The CDR3, as DNA: TGTGCCAGCAGCCCAGGACAGGGCAAAGCGAACACCGGGGAGCTGTTTTTT.

The rearrangement uses TRBV25-1 and TRBJ2-5; D remains ambiguous. With 2 bases removed from V and 0 bases from J, the gap between germline ends came to 10 bases. The CDR3 runs 15 residues. Germline lookup yields CDR1 MGHDK and CDR2 SYGVNS. DNA for the CDR3: TGTGCCAGCAGTGAACGAGCCTGGTACCAAGAGACCCAGTACTTC. Its protein product is CASSERAWYQETQYF.

This clone was counted once. V gene TRBV5-1 combines with J gene TRBJ2-2; a weak D match, TRBD2 (6 bases). V was clipped by 7 bases and J by 0 bases, with 13 bases between them. This CDR3 contains 15 residues. Germline CDR1 reads SGHRS; CDR2 reads YFSETQ. CDR3 DNA: TGCGCCAGCGCGTACAGGACTACGAACACCGGGGAGCTGTTTTTT. Amino acid sequence: CASAYRTTNTGELFF.

A single count supports this clone. The V call is TRBV14, the J call TRBJ2-7; 9 bases fit TRBD1. Per germline, CDR1 SGHDN and CDR2 FVKESK. J gave up 0 bases and V 2 bases, and 5 bases lay outside the gene matches. There are 16 residues in the CDR3. CDR3 amino acids: CASSQTGGVDSYEQYF. The CDR3 DNA is TGTGCCAGCAGCCAAACAGGGGGCGTGGACTCCTACGAGCAGTACTTC.

The chain uses TRBV7-9 and TRBJ1-1, with D perhaps matching TRBD1 (6 bases). V gave up 5 bases and J gave up 6 bases, with 16 bases separating them. Germline-derived CDR1 and CDR2 are SEHNR and FQNEAQ (reference sequence). This CDR3 is 14 amino acids long. The CDR3 DNA reads as TGTGCCAGCAGCCTTACAGGGTCTTTTTCTGAAGCTTTCTTT. It is translated as CASSLTGSFSEAFF.

The rearrangement joins TRBV5-4 to TRBJ2-5; TRBD1 matches 11 bases. Trimming removed 1 base from V and 10 bases from J; junction bases left unmatched: 12. There are 16 residues in the CDR3. Germline V gene sequence: CDR1 SGHNT, CDR2 YYREEE (reference sequence). The DNA for the CDR3 is TGTGCCAGCAGCTTGCCCAATCGTGGACAGGGGGCTGACCAGTACTTC. Amino acid sequence: CASSLPNRGQGADQYF.

The chain links TRBV27 to TRBJ2-3; maybe TRBD2 (6 bases). CDR3 length equals 14 residues. V lost 3 bases to trimming and J lost 2 bases, with 9 bases between them. In germline, CDR1 is MNHEY, CDR2 SMNVEV (reference sequence). The CDR3 loop is CASSFGGFTDTQYF. The CDR3 region has the DNA TGTGCCAGCAGTTTTGGGGGGTTCACAGATACGCAGTATTTT.

This clone has just one count. V usage is TRBV5-4 and J usage is TRBJ2-7; TRBD2 is a possible D gene (6 bases). CDR1 is SGHNT and CDR2 is YYREEE in the germline V gene (reference sequence). The CDR3 runs 15 residues. V dropped 4 bases and J dropped 4 bases, with 18 bases sitting between them. CDR3 region: CASSPRRGVLYEQYF. In nucleotides, the CDR3 is TGTGCCAGCAGCCCGCGGAGGGGAGTATTATACGAGCAGTACTTC.

This chain joins TRBV7-9 and TRBJ1-4, with TRBD1 matching over 7 bases. V lost 4 bases, J lost 5 bases, and 4 bases stayed unmatched. The CDR3 runs 14 residues. CDR1 SEHNR and CDR2 FQNEAQ come from the germline V gene (reference sequence). CDR3 residues: CASSSRGYNEKLFF. CDR3 DNA sequence: TGTGCCAGCAGCTCCAGGGGGTACAATGAAAAACTGTTTTTT.

The chain joins TRBV11-3 to TRBJ2-5; a weak D match, TRBD2 (5 bases). The CDR3 length is 13 residues. Trimming shortened V by 5 bases and J by 4 bases, and 11 bases separated the two germline ends. The germline V gene encodes CDR1 SGHNT and CDR2 YENEEA. CDR3 sequence: CASSLHAGETQYF. For the CDR3, the DNA is TGTGCCAGCAGCCTCCACGCGGGAGAGACCCAGTACTTC.

This chain links TRBV6-6 with TRBJ1-1; D is unclear. The germline V gene encodes CDR1 MNHNY and CDR2 SVGAGI (reference sequence). V lost 7 bases, J lost 1 base, and 13 bases lay in between. The CDR3 has 14 residues. Here the CDR3 DNA reads TGTGCCAGCACCCGACCGGGAGCGAACACTGAAGCTTTCTTT. It is translated as CASTRPGANTEAFF.

This clone was seen only a few times. This sequence joins TRBV2 and TRBJ1-6; TRBD1 is a possible D gene (6 bases). The V gene lost 2 bases and the J gene lost 13 bases, with 12 bases spanning the gap. The CDR3 consists of 13 residues. The V gene's germline CDR1 is SNHLY and CDR2 FYNNEI. The CDR3 region is CASSERQGLPLHF. In DNA, the CDR3 is TGTGCCAGCAGTGAAAGGCAGGGGCTCCCCCTCCACTTT. Drawing the rest from reference TRBV2 and TRBJ1-6, the complete variable domain is EPEVTQTPSHQVTQMGQEVILRCVPISNHLYFYWYRQILGQKVEFLVSFYNNEISEKSEIFDDQFSVERPDGSNFTLKIRSTKLEDSAMYFCASSERQGLPLHFGNGTRLTVT.